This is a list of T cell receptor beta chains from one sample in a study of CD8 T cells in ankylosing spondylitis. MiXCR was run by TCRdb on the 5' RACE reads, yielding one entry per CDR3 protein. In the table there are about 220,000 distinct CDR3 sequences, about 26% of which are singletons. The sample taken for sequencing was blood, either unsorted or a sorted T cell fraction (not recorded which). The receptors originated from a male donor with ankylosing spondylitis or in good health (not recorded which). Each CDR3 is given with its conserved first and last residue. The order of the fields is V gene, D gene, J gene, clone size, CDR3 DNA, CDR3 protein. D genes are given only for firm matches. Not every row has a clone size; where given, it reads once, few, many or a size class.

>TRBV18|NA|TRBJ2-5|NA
TGTGCCAGCTCACCACCTACCAAAGAGACCCAGTACTTC
CASSPPTKETQYF
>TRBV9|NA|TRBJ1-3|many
TGTGCCAGCCAAGGTCCGGGAAACACCATATATTTT
CASQGPGNTIYF
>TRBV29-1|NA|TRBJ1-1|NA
TGCAGCGTTGATGGCAGGGAAGCTTTCTTT
CSVDGREAFF
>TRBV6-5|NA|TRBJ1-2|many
TGTGCCAGCATAGGGCCCTATGGCTACACCTTC
CASIGPYGYTF
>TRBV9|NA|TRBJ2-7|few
TGTGCCAGCAGCGCCCGACAGGTTCTGGGGGAGCAGTACTTC
CASSARQVLGEQYF
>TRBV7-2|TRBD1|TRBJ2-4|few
TGTGCCAGCAGCCCTGGACAGGGGATCGACAAAAACATTCAGTACTTC
CASSPGQGIDKNIQYF
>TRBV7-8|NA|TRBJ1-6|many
TGTGCCAGCAGCGAACAAAGCTCCTATAATTCACCCCTCCACTTT
CASSEQSSYNSPLHF
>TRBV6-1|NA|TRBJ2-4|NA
TGTGCCAGCAGCCCGGGACGGCACGTAGCCAAAAACATTCAGTACTTC
CASSPGRHVAKNIQYF
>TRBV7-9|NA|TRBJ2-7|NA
TGTGCCAGCAGCTTACCCAGTGGCTACGAGCAGTACTTC
CASSLPSGYEQYF
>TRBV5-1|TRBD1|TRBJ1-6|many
TGCGCCAGCAGCTTGTCTGGACAGGGTGATTCACCCCTCCACTTT
CASSLSGQGDSPLHF
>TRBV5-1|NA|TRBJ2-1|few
TGCGCCAGCAGCACGGTAGAGCGGCAGGGACGAAGACTTAACAATGAGCAGTTCTTC
CASSTVERQGRRLNNEQFF
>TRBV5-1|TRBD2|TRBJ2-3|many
TGCGCCAGCAGCTCCCCCCTCGGGAGCGGGGAAGATACGCAGTATTTT
CASSSPLGSGEDTQYF
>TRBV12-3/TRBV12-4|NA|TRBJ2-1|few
TGTGCCAGCAGTTTGTTTACTGGGGCGGGGGAGCAGTTCTTC
CASSLFTGAGEQFF
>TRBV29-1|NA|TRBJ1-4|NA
TGCAGCGTTGGGACAACGTCTAATGAAAAACTGTTTTTT
CSVGTTSNEKLFF
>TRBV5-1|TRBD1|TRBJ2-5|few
TGCGCCAGCAGCTGGGGACAGGCTGACCAAGAGACCCAGTACTTC
CASSWGQADQETQYF
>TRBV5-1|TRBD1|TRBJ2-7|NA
TGCGCCAGCAGCTGGGGACAGGGGGCCGAGCAGTACTTC
CASSWGQGAEQYF
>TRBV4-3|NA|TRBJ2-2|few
TGCGCCAGCAGCCAAGATGGGGGAGGCTCCCACGGGGAGCTGTTTTTT
CASSQDGGGSHGELFF
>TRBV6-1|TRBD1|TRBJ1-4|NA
TGTGCCAGCCTACGGACAGGGGGATATGAAAAACTGTTTTTT
CASLRTGGYEKLFF
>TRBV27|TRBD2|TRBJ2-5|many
TGTGCCAGCACCTCGACTAGCGGGAGGGCCTGGGAGACCCAGTACTTC
CASTSTSGRAWETQYF
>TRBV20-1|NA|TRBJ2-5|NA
TGCAGTGCTAGAGATACCCTAGCTCAAGAGACCCAGTACTTC
CSARDTLAQETQYF
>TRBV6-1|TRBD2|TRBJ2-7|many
TGTGCCAGCAGCCGAGGACTAGCCCCCTACGAGCAGTACTTC
CASSRGLAPYEQYF
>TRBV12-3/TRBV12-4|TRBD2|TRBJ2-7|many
TGTGCCAGCGGGCTAGCGGGAGGGCCGTTCGAGCAGTACTTC
CASGLAGGPFEQYF
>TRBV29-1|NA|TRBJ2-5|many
TGCAGCGTTGCTGGGAAGGAGACCCAGTACTTC
CSVAGKETQYF
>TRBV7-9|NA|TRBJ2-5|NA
TGTGCCAGCAGCTCGACCGGAGGGGGTCAAGAGACCCAGTACTTC
CASSSTGGGQETQYF
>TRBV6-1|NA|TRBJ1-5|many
TGTGCCAGCAGTCGCGGCTGGCAGGGCGATCAGCCCCAGCATTTT
CASSRGWQGDQPQHF
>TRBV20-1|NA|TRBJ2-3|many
TGCAGTGCTAGAGGCAGGAGCACAGATACGCAGTATTTT
CSARGRSTDTQYF
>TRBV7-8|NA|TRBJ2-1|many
TGTGCCAGCAGCGGCCGAGGAAATGAGCAGTTCTTC
CASSGRGNEQFF
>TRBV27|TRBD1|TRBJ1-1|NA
TGTGCCAGCAGTACCGACAGGGGGGGAACTGAAGCTTTCTTT
CASSTDRGGTEAFF
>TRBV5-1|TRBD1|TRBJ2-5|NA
TGCGCCAGCAGCCAGGGACAGGGTGAGAAGACCCAGTACTTC
CASSQGQGEKTQYF
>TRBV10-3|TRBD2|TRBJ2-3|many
TGTGCCTATTCGACTAGCGGGAGTGGCACAGATACGCAGTATTTT
CAYSTSGSGTDTQYF
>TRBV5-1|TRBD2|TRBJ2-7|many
TGCGCCAGCCGCCTCGATAGCGGGAGGGCCGGCGAGCAGTACTTC
CASRLDSGRAGEQYF
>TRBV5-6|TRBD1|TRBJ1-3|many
TGTGCCAGCAGCCGTCGACAGGGGGCGCCTGGAAACACCATATATTTT
CASSRRQGAPGNTIYF
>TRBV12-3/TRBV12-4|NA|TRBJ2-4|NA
TGTGCCAGCAGTTTAAGGGGGGTTGGAAACATTCAGTACTTC
CASSLRGVGNIQYF
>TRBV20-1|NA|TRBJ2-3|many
TGCAGTGCTAGAGGCAACAGACCCGCTAGCACAGATACGCAGTATTTT
CSARGNRPASTDTQYF
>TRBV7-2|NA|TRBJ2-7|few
TGTGCCAGCAGCTTAGGTCGGGAGAGCTCCTACGAGCAGTACTTC
CASSLGRESSYEQYF
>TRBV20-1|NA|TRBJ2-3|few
TGCAGTGCTAGAGATGGAAGCACAGATACGCAGTATTTT
CSARDGSTDTQYF
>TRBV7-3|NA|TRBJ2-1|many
TGTGCCAGCAGCTTAGGAGGGAGCGACAATGAGCAGTTCTTC
CASSLGGSDNEQFF
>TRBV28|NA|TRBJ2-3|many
TGTGCCAGCAGTTCTGCTCAGGGGACAGATACGCAGTATTTT
CASSSAQGTDTQYF
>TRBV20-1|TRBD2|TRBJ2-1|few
TGCAGTGCTAGATCTCCGGGACTAGCGTACAATGAGCAGTTCTTC
CSARSPGLAYNEQFF
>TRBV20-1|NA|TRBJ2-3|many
TGCAGTAATATTCTGGCTGGGGATACGCAGTATTTT
CSNILAGDTQYF
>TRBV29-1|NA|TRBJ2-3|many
TGCAGCGTTGGCTCGGGCGGGACTACAGATACGCAGTATTTT
CSVGSGGTTDTQYF
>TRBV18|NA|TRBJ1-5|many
TGTGCCAGCTCATCTAGCGTGACTAACGGCAATCAGCCCCAGCATTTT
CASSSSVTNGNQPQHF
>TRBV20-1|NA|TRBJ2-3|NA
TGCAGTGCTAGAACAGAATCGGTAGCCGACACGCAGTATTTT
CSARTESVADTQYF
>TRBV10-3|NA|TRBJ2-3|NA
TGTGCCATCGCGGAGGGGAGCACAGATACGCAGTATTTT
CAIAEGSTDTQYF
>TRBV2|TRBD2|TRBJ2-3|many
TGTGCCAGCAGCCGTCCGGGACTAGCGGGAGGAGATACGCAGTATTTT
CASSRPGLAGGDTQYF
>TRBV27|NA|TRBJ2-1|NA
TGTGCCAGCAGTCAAATAGCGAGCGTGGGTACAATGAAGCAGTTCTTC
CASSQIASVGTMKQFF
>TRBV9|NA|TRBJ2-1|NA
TGTGCCAGCAGCGTAGAGCAAGGGGTGGGCGGAAGCTCCTACAATGAGCAGTTCTTC
CASSVEQGVGGSSYNEQFF
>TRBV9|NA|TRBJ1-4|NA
TGTGCCAGCAGCGGGGTAGGGTACGAAAAACTGTTTTTT
CASSGVGYEKLFF
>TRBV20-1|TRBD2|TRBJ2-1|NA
TGCAGTGCTAGGAAGACTAGCGGGAGCATGAATGAGCAGTTCTTC
CSARKTSGSMNEQFF
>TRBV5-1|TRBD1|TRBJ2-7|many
TGCGCCAGCAGCTGGTGGGACAGGGGGGAGAACTACGAGCAGTACTTC
CASSWWDRGENYEQYF
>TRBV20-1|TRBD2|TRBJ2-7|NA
TGCAGTGCTCGGACTAGCGGCCTCGAGCAGTACTTC
CSARTSGLEQYF
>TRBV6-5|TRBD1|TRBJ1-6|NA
TGTGCCAGCAGTTCCACCGGGACAGGCTTAGAATCCCTCCACTTT
CASSSTGTGLESLHF
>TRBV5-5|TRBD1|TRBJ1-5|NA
TGTGCCAGCAGCTTGGCCGGACAGGAATATCAGCCCCAGCATTTT
CASSLAGQEYQPQHF